These T cell receptor beta chains were read from a single sample in a study of blood T cell repertoires in COVID-19. This table comes from immunoSEQ multiplex PCR, and its TCRdb copy is limited to in-frame clones, with some not included. The sample yields 300,000 to 400,000 clones, over 85% seen once. Sequencing input: PBMCs or T cells enriched from blood (not recorded which). These receptors were collected from a man aged 55-75 years who had recovered from COVID-19. Both conserved end residues are part of each CDR3. A D gene is named only where the DNA matches it firmly. Size is omitted from some rows. Given values are once, few, many or a class for expanded clones.

V,J,D,size,DNA,CDR3
TRBV7-9,TRBJ2-1,TRBD2,-,TGTGCCAGCAGCATAGCGGGCTCGGGACTAGCGGGTGAGCAGTTCTTC,CASSIAGSGLAGEQFF
TRBV7-9,TRBJ2-3,-,-,TGTGCCAGCAGCCCGGGCACAGATACGCAGTATTTT,CASSPGTDTQYF
TRBV16,TRBJ2-1,-,-,TGTGCCAGCAGCCAATCGGCGTCAGGGGCGATCGACAATGAGCAGTTCTTC,CASSQSASGAIDNEQFF
TRBV27,TRBJ2-1,TRBD2,once,TGTGCCAGCAGTACGCGCGCCGGGACTAGCGGAGGGGGGATCTACAATGAGCAGTTCTTC,CASSTRAGTSGGGIYNEQFF
TRBV5-1,TRBJ1-1,-,-,TGCGCCAGCAGCCAGGGAGGGAGTCTGAACACTGAAGCTTTCTTT,CASSQGGSLNTEAFF
TRBV18,TRBJ1-2,-,-,TGTGCCAGCTCCTCTTGGCAGGGTCTAGACTATGGCTACACCTTC,CASSSWQGLDYGYTF
TRBV19,TRBJ2-1,TRBD1,-,TGTGCCAGTACGCCCCCGGGACAGGGCCTACAGTTCTTC,CASTPPGQGLQFF
TRBV3-1/TRBV3-2,TRBJ2-1,TRBD2,-,TGTGCCAGCAGCCAAGATTACGGACTAGCGGTCGGAGAGAATGAGCAGTTCTTC,CASSQDYGLAVGENEQFF
TRBV10-3,TRBJ1-2,-,-,TGTGCCATCAGTGAAACCGGGACACCTAACTATGGCTACACCTTC,CAISETGTPNYGYTF
TRBV18,TRBJ2-1,-,-,TGTGCCAGCTCACCACCTAGCGCCGATGAGCAGTTCTTC,CASSPPSADEQFF
TRBV6-1,TRBJ1-1,-,-,TGTGCCAGCAGTGACAGAATGAACACTGAAGCTTTCTTT,CASSDRMNTEAFF
TRBV10-2,TRBJ1-1,TRBD1,few,TGCGCCAGCAGTGAGGGCCCCGGGACAGGGAGGGTTGAAGCTTTCTTT,CASSEGPGTGRVEAFF
TRBV11-2,TRBJ2-7,-,-,TGTGCCAGCAGCTTAGAACCTATATACGAGCAGTACTTC,CASSLEPIYEQYF
TRBV3-1/TRBV3-2,TRBJ1-2,TRBD1,-,TGTGCCAGCAGCCAAGTGGGACAGCCTTATGGCTACACCTTC,CASSQVGQPYGYTF
TRBV30,TRBJ1-6,TRBD1,-,TGTGCCTGGAGTGTACCCGGACAGGGTTATAATTCACCCCTCCACTTT,CAWSVPGQGYNSPLHF
TRBV19,TRBJ1-5,TRBD1,-,TGTGCCAGTAGTAATTTGGTCGAGGGGGCAGGATATCAGCCCCAGCATTTT,CASSNLVEGAGYQPQHF
TRBV9,TRBJ2-3,TRBD2,-,TGTGCCAGCAGCGTAGGAAGGTCGGGACTAGGGGTCACAGATACGCAGTATTTT,CASSVGRSGLGVTDTQYF
TRBV6-5,TRBJ1-4,-,-,TGTGCCAGCAAAGTGGTCGGGGCAACTAATGAAAAACTGTTTTTT,CASKVVGATNEKLFF
TRBV27,TRBJ1-2,-,-,TGTGCCAGCCGGGATACGGGCGACTATGGCTACACCTTC,CASRDTGDYGYTF
TRBV5-4,TRBJ2-5,-,-,TGTGCCAGCAGCTTAAAAGGGGAAGAGACCCAGTACTTC,CASSLKGEETQYF
TRBV10-3,TRBJ2-3,TRBD2,-,TGTGCCATCAATTCGGGGGGAGCAGGCAGAACAGATACGCAGTATTTT,CAINSGGAGRTDTQYF
TRBV5-1,TRBJ2-3,-,-,TGCGCCAGCAGCACACTAGCATCAAGCACAGATACGCAGTATTTT,CASSTLASSTDTQYF
TRBV9,TRBJ1-2,-,-,TGTGCCAGCTCCCCGGCCACCTCGAGCGAGTATGGCTACACCTTC,CASSPATSSEYGYTF
TRBV29-1,TRBJ2-5,TRBD1,-,TGCAGCGTTGGAGGACAGGAGTCGCAAGAGACCCAGTACTTC,CSVGGQESQETQYF
TRBV6-6,TRBJ2-1,-,few,TGTGCCAGCAGTCATAGCCCCCCACCACTATTGTCCTACAATGAGCAGTTCTTC,CASSHSPPPLLSYNEQFF
TRBV3-1/TRBV3-2,TRBJ1-5,-,-,TGTGCCAGCAGCCAAAACAGGGTAGCTCAGCCCCAGCATTTT,CASSQNRVAQPQHF
TRBV7-9,TRBJ2-1,-,few,TGTGCCAGCAGCTTATCCAGAAACAATGAGCAGTTCTTC,CASSLSRNNEQFF
TRBV13,TRBJ1-6,TRBD1,-,TGTGCCAGCAGGCTTGGACAGGGTAGGTCCCTCCACTTT,CASRLGQGRSLHF
TRBV5-1,TRBJ2-7,TRBD2,-,TGCGCCAGCAGCTACGGGACTAGCGGGAGGTTTAACCACGAGCAGTACTTC,CASSYGTSGRFNHEQYF
TRBV5-1,TRBJ2-3,TRBD2,-,TGCGCCAGCAGCTTGATTGCGGGGGGACTTACAGATACGCAGTATTTT,CASSLIAGGLTDTQYF
TRBV4-1,TRBJ1-2,-,once,TGCGCCAGCAGCCAAGAACAGGACTATGGCTACACCTTC,CASSQEQDYGYTF
TRBV5-6,TRBJ2-5,-,-,TGTGCCAGCAGCGGCGGGACGGATATGCAAGAGACCCAGTACTTC,CASSGGTDMQETQYF
TRBV15,TRBJ1-5,-,-,TGTGCCACCAGCAGAGTTAGGGGGAATCAGCCCCAGCATTTT,CATSRVRGNQPQHF
TRBV7-3,TRBJ2-2,TRBD1,-,TGTGCCAGCAGCTTTTCCTCGGACAGGGCGAACACCGGGGAGCTGTTTTTT,CASSFSSDRANTGELFF
TRBV28,TRBJ1-4,-,-,TGTGCCAGCAGTTTACAGGGAAGGCTGTTTTTT,CASSLQGRLFF
TRBV5-1,TRBJ2-7,TRBD1,-,TGCGCCAGCAGCACGGGACAGGGTCGCCACGAGCAGTACTTC,CASSTGQGRHEQYF
TRBV7-2,TRBJ2-7,TRBD2,-,TGTGCCAGCAGCTGGGAGGGACTAGCGAGCTACGAGCAGTACTTC,CASSWEGLASYEQYF
TRBV20-1,TRBJ1-5,-,once,TGCAGTGCTAGTATTAGGGGGGGGAGGAGTCAGCCCCAGCATTTT,CSASIRGGRSQPQHF
TRBV4-1,TRBJ1-4,-,-,TGCGCCAGCAGCCATAACAACCGGGAAAAGGGAGGCGAAAAACTGTTTTTT,CASSHNNREKGGEKLFF
TRBV4-1,TRBJ1-5,TRBD1,-,TGCGCCAGCAGCCAAGTGAGGGGACAGGGGGAGTTGTCCCAGCATTTT,CASSQVRGQGELSQHF
TRBV7-3,TRBJ2-2,-,-,TGTGCCAGCAGCCCCTCCACCGGGGAGCTGTTTTTT,CASSPSTGELFF
TRBV3-1/TRBV3-2,TRBJ2-5,TRBD2,-,TGTGCCAGCAGCCATCAAACTAGCGGACAAGAGACCCAGTACTTC,CASSHQTSGQETQYF
TRBV19,TRBJ1-1,TRBD1,-,TGTGCCAGTAGTGGACAGGGGGGAAGCATGAACACTGAAGCTTTCTTT,CASSGQGGSMNTEAFF
TRBV27,TRBJ2-1,-,-,TGTGCCAGCAGTTTAGGGAGCCCGAATGAGCAGTTCTTC,CASSLGSPNEQFF
TRBV7-9,TRBJ1-6,TRBD1,-,TGTGCCAGCAGCAATCGCTCATTCGGACAGGGGGTGAATTCACCCCTCCACTTT,CASSNRSFGQGVNSPLHF
TRBV6-1,TRBJ1-1,-,once,TGTGCCAGCAGTGAAAGACAGCTGAACACTGAAGCTTTCTTT,CASSERQLNTEAFF
TRBV7-6,TRBJ2-1,TRBD2,-,TGTGCCAGCAGCCGGGGACTAGCGGGGCTATCCTCCTACAATGAGCAGTTCTTC,CASSRGLAGLSSYNEQFF